The source of this TCR beta chain is a study of blood T cell repertoires in COVID-19. At the level of the study: Donors in the United States, Italy and Spain gave samples during acute or convalescent COVID-19. PBMCs, B-cell-depleted T cells, or T cells provided the cDNA or gDNA that made up the material.

Per the original methods: Using reference gene primer amplification, nucleated cell counts were estimated. Data came from immunoSEQ multiplex PCR; TCRdb stores just in-frame clones and leaves some out. The V and J calls and clone size were taken over from that table, and D and trimming were inferred from the DNA. The data contain hundreds of thousands of clones, roughly nine tenths of them singletons. This clone appeared a single time. Germline CDR1 SGHTA, CDR2 FQGTGA. Trimming removed 3 bases at V and 4 bases at J, with 9 bases between. This CDR3 contains 13 residues. Individuals drawn from approximately 26 US areas were roughly 18 to 100 years old.

Sequencing was performed on PBMCs or T cells enriched from blood (not recorded which). This TCR derives from a man between 18 and 35 years old who had recovered from COVID-19. This sequence joins TRBV7-3 and TRBJ1-1; D unclear. This chain's CDR3 is CASSFGEGTEAFF. The DNA for the CDR3 is TGTGCCAGCAGCTTCGGGGAGGGCACTGAAGCTTTCTTT.